What follows describes a single T cell receptor beta chain. Its antigen is not identified. This sample is drawn from a study of CD8 T cells in ankylosing spondylitis. There are 12 residues in the CDR3. Between the trimmed V and J ends, which lost 3 bases and 6 bases, there was a span of 5 bases. Germline CDR1 reads MGHRA; CDR2 reads YSYEKL. TCRdb independently ran MiXCR on the 5' RACE reads; one entry per CDR3 protein. In the table there are a few hundred thousand distinct CDR3 sequences, roughly 18% of which are singletons. Study results and caveats: Some of the motif variants had earlier been found in reactive arthritis patients' fluid and blood.

The sequence was collected from a male donor with ankylosing spondylitis or in good health (not recorded which). Sequenced sample: blood, either unsorted or a sorted T cell fraction (not recorded which). This chain joins TRBV4-1 and TRBJ2-2; D is unresolved. CDR3 sequence reads: CASSHAAGELFF. Here the CDR3 DNA reads TGCGCCAGCAGCCATGCGGCCGGGGAGCTGTTTTTT.